One sample yielded the 10 T cell receptor beta chains listed below, sequenced in a study of PD-L1 blockade in urothelial cancer. TCRdb's copy holds only in-frame clones and misses some; the assay was immunoSEQ multiplex PCR. The data contain 70,000 to 85,000 clones, around four fifths of them seen just once; the ten biggest clones take up approximately 5%. This specimen was PBMCs, taken around atezolizumab (anti-PD-L1) treatment. The receptors were sampled from an older man with urothelial cancer.

The chain recombines TRBV9 with TRBJ2-1, with 8 nucleotides matching TRBD1. V shed 2 bases and J 3 bases; nucleotides not matched to a gene: 4. The V gene's germline CDR1 is SGDLS and CDR2 YYNGEE. The CDR3 runs 15 residues. The CDR3 protein is CASSVGQGVYNEQFF. The DNA for the CDR3 is TGTGCCAGCAGCGTCGGACAGGGCGTCTACAATGAGCAGTTCTTC.

The V call is TRBV28, the J call TRBJ1-5; 10 nucleotides line up with TRBD1. The germline gives CDR1 MDHEN, CDR2 SYDVKM. The CDR3 is made up of 14 amino acids. V dropped 4 bases and J dropped 5; count of bases not matched to a gene: 2. CDR3 in amino acids: CASSWGTGDQPQHF. Here the CDR3 DNA reads TGTGCCAGCAGTTGGGGGACAGGGGATCAGCCCCAGCATTTT.

The chain employs TRBV19 and TRBJ2-4, with TRBD1 matching 8 bases. This CDR3 is 17 amino acids long. Germline CDR1 reads LNHDA; CDR2 reads SQIVND (reference sequence). Germline trimming cut 5 bases from V and 3 bases from J; bases unmatched to any gene: 12. The CDR3 nucleotides read TGTGCCAGTAGTGTCAGGGGGCAGGGGCTGGGCAAAAACATTCAGTACTTC. It translates to CASSVRGQGLGKNIQYF.

The chain links TRBV11-2 to TRBJ2-3, with 7 bases that match TRBD2. V dropped 5 bases and J dropped 5; count of bases not matched to a gene: 16. The CDR3 has 17 residues. Germline V CDR1 and CDR2: SGHAT, FQNNGV. Here the CDR3 DNA reads TGTGCCAGCAGCCCGAATGGAAGCGGGATGAGGGTAGATACGCAGTATTTT. Protein: CASSPNGSGMRVDTQYF. Full variable domain (remainder filled in from reference TRBV11-2 and TRBJ2-3): EAGVAQSPRYKIIEKRQSVAFWCNPISGHATLYWYQQILGQGPKLLIQFQNNGVVDDSQLPKDRFSAERLKGVDSTLKIQPAKLEDSAVYLCASSPNGSGMRVDTQYFGPGTRLTVL.

The chain is built from TRBV4-2 and TRBJ2-1; TRBD1 agrees at 7 bases. V lost 3 bases, J lost 0 bases, and 23 bases stayed unmatched. This CDR3 spans 22 amino acids. CDR1 LGHNA and CDR2 YNFKEQ come from the germline V gene. This CDR3 is CASSQGRGSGTVTSDSYNEQFF. CDR3 DNA: TGTGCCAGCAGCCAGGGTCGGGGATCCGGGACAGTCACGTCAGACTCCTACAATGAGCAGTTCTTC.

This clone was detected once. This chain connects TRBV7-3 to TRBJ2-2; 7 bases match TRBD2. The germline V gene has CDR1 SGHTA and CDR2 FQGTGA. V gave up 8 bases and J gave up 1 base; unmatched junction bases: 7. The length of the CDR3 is 15 residues. CDR3 sequence: CASQRASGNTGELFF. The CDR3, as DNA: TGTGCCAGCCAGCGGGCTAGCGGGAACACCGGGGAGCTGTTTTTT.

The chain is built from TRBV7-9 and TRBJ1-5; D remains unclear. Per germline, CDR1 SEHNR and CDR2 FQNEAQ (reference sequence). Trimming took 5 bases from V and 2 from J, leaving 16 bases between them. The CDR3 runs 16 residues. The CDR3 DNA reads as TGTGCCAGCAGCCGAAGCCGGGAAGCTGGCAATCAGCCCCAGCATTTT. The encoded protein is CASSRSREAGNQPQHF. The full variable domain, completed using reference TRBV7-9 and TRBJ1-5, is DTGVSQNPRHKITKRGQNVTFRCDPISEHNRLYWYRQTLGQGPEFLTYFQNEAQLEKSRLLSDRFSAERPKGSFSTLEIQRTEQGDSAMYLCASSRSREAGNQPQHFGDGTRLSIL.

The V gene is TRBV2, the J gene TRBJ1-3; D ambiguous. Trimming took off 2 bases at V and 0 bases at J, with 11 bases between the two ends. The CDR3 extends over 16 amino acids. Germline assignment: CDR1 SNHLY and CDR2 FYNNEI. The CDR3 sequence: CASSEYMASSGNTIYF. Written as DNA, the CDR3 is TGTGCCAGCAGTGAATACATGGCTAGCTCTGGAAACACCATATATTTT.

The chain couples TRBV27 to TRBJ2-7; D possibly corresponds to TRBD2 (7 bases). CDR1 is MNHEY and CDR2 is SMNVEV in the germline V gene (reference sequence). The CDR3 runs 13 residues. Trimming took off 4 bases at V and 5 bases at J, with 12 bases between the two ends. CDR3 residues: CASSSRGQDEQYF. For the CDR3, the DNA is TGTGCCAGCAGTTCGCGGGGGCAGGACGAGCAGTACTTC.

The chain couples TRBV28 to TRBJ2-2; 7 nucleotides match TRBD1. The CDR3 has 15 residues. J was trimmed by 0 bases and V by 6 bases; bases with no gene match: 4. CDR1 MDHEN and CDR2 SYDVKM come from the germline V gene. CDR3 sequence: CASRGGQTNTGELFF. As DNA, the CDR3 is TGTGCCAGCAGAGGGGGACAGACGAACACCGGGGAGCTGTTTTTT. The variable domain in full, with the rest retrieved from reference TRBV28 and TRBJ2-2, is DVKVTQSSRYLVKRTGEKVFLECVQDMDHENMFWYRQDPGLGLRLIYFSYDVKMKEKGDIPEGYSVSREKKERFSLILESASTNQTSMYLCASRGGQTNTGELFFGEGSRLTVL.